The 19 T cell receptor beta chains given below trace back to one sample, sequenced in a study of Ad26.COV2.S vaccination and SARS-CoV-2 variants. Data came from immunoSEQ multiplex PCR; TCRdb stores just in-frame clones and leaves some out. Here the sample spans some 390,000 clones, roughly nine tenths being singletons. Sample treatment: 15 to 20 received Ad26.COV2.S at low or high dose, single or two shots; five or six received placebo; per-sample allocation not given. Sampling was done on day 63 after the first vaccine or placebo injection. Sequencing used peripheral blood, obtained in a trial of Ad26.COV2.S vaccine versus placebo. The receptors originated from a person between 18 and 65 years old who received the Ad26.COV2.S COVID-19 vaccine or a placebo.

This clone was recorded only once. V and J are TRBV13 and TRBJ1-1; no firm D call. The CDR3 runs to 13 residues. Germline CDR1 reads PRHDT; CDR2 reads FYEKMQ (reference sequence). V was cut by 5 bases and J by 1 base, with 8 bases left in between. The CDR3: CASSGSPNTEAFF. The CDR3 DNA sequence: TGTGCCAGCAGCGGTAGCCCGAACACTGAAGCTTTCTTT.

The chain employs TRBV11-2 and TRBJ1-4, with a tentative D call TRBD1 (5 bases). CDR1 is SGHAT, CDR2 FQNNGV, per germline. V shed 1 base and J shed 4 bases, with 13 bases lying between them. The CDR3 is 16 residues long. The CDR3 region has the DNA TGTGCCAGCAGCTTAGTTTGGGACGGGTTTAATGAAAAACTGTTTTTT. Its translation: CASSLVWDGFNEKLFF.

The gene calls are TRBV19 and TRBJ1-6; unclear D gene. Per the germline V gene, CDR1 is LNHDA and CDR2 is SQIVND (reference sequence). The CDR3 runs 15 residues. The ends were cut back, 3 bases at V and 7 bases at J, with 13 bases in the middle. In DNA, the CDR3 is TGTGCCAGTAGTATCGTAGGAGGTGGAAATTCACCCCTCCACTTT. This codes for CASSIVGGGNSPLHF.

This chain connects TRBV19 to TRBJ2-1, with 10 bases aligning to TRBD2. Trimming cost V 5 bases and J 6 bases; bases outside gene matches: 7. CDR1 and CDR2 from the germline V gene are LNHDA and SQIVND (reference sequence). The CDR3 totals 15 residues. CDR3 sequence reads: CASSPLAGGLNEQFF. The CDR3 coding sequence is TGTGCCAGTAGTCCCTTAGCGGGGGGCCTCAATGAGCAGTTCTTC.

As DNA, the CDR3 is TGTGCCAGCAGTCCCCCACTGGAGCAGTACTTC. It encodes CASSPPLEQYF. The V and J genes are TRBV6-5 and TRBJ2-7; no firm D call. Trimming stripped 5 bases from V and 7 bases from J, with 9 bases between. CDR1 and CDR2 (germline): MNHEY, SVGAGI. This CDR3 region has 11 residues.

The gene calls are TRBV29-1 and TRBJ2-2, with 8 bases matching TRBD1. The CDR3 sequence is 12 residues long. With V trimmed by 6 bases and J by 5 bases, 2 bases remained unmatched. Germline CDR1 reads SQVTM; CDR2 reads ANQGSEA. CDR3 sequence (DNA): TGCAGCGTCCGGACAGGGACCGGGGAGCTGTTTTTT. It yields the protein CSVRTGTGELFF.

The CDR3 nucleotides are TGTGCCAGCAGTGTCGGGGACAGTCTGAACACTGAAGCTTTCTTT. Encoded protein: CASSVGDSLNTEAFF. The rearrangement joins TRBV2 to TRBJ1-1; 7 nucleotides line up with TRBD1. Per germline, CDR1 SNHLY and CDR2 FYNNEI. Trimming removed 4 bases from V and 0 bases from J; junction bases left unmatched: 5. The CDR3 length is 15 residues.

Remarks on this clone: Other DNA sequences within the sample encode an identical CDR3. The rearrangement joins TRBV5-1 to TRBJ1-1; D is unclear. The CDR3 runs 13 residues. Trimming cost V 2 bases and J 0 bases, with 5 bases left between them. Per germline, CDR1 SGHRS and CDR2 YFSETQ. The chain's CDR3 is CASSFLVNTEAFF. CDR3 nucleotide sequence: TGCGCCAGCAGCTTTCTTGTGAACACTGAAGCTTTCTTT.

The CDR3: CASSLGDSQPQHF. CDR3 bases: TGTGCCAGCAGTTTGGGGGACAGTCAGCCCCAGCATTTT. The chain couples TRBV27 to TRBJ1-5; 7 bases match TRBD1. The CDR3 runs to 13 residues. From germline, CDR1 is MNHEY and CDR2 SMNVEV (reference sequence). V lost 3 bases to trimming and J lost 6 bases; unmatched junction nucleotides: 2.

CDR3 nucleotide sequence: TGCAGCGTGATGACAGGGCCAGGCCAGCCCCAGCATTTT. Its translation is CSVMTGPGQPQHF. This chain uses TRBV29-1 with TRBJ1-5, with 7 bases matching TRBD1. CDR1 and CDR2 from the germline V gene are SQVTM and ANQGSEA. This CDR3 is 13 amino acids long. V lost 6 bases, J lost 7 bases, and 9 bases stayed unmatched.

The genes are TRBV20-1 and TRBJ1-5, with 9 bases matching TRBD1. This CDR3 spans 14 amino acids. Germline V gene data show CDR1 as DFQATT and CDR2 as SNEGSKA (reference sequence). Trimming cost V 3 bases and J 6 bases; bases outside gene matches: 6. CDR3 region: CSASSGQGPQPQHF. The DNA of the CDR3 is TGCAGTGCTAGTTCGGGACAGGGCCCTCAGCCCCAGCATTTT.

This CDR3 is CASSRGEQGGTGELFF. The CDR3 DNA follows: TGTGCCAGTAGTAGAGGGGAACAGGGGGGTACCGGGGAGCTGTTTTTT. The V gene is TRBV19, the J gene TRBJ2-2; TRBD1 matches 8 bases. CDR1 is LNHDA, CDR2 SQIVND, per germline (reference sequence). With 4 bases clipped from V and 5 bases from J, the junction kept 9 bases outside the gene matches. The CDR3 loop spans 16 amino acids.

The CDR3 nucleotides are TGTGCCAGCAGCTTGGATATGTGGTCCTATGGCTACACCTTC. Encoded protein: CASSLDMWSYGYTF. V is TRBV5-5 and J is TRBJ1-2; no firm D call. Germline lookup yields CDR1 SGHKS and CDR2 YYEKEE (reference sequence). CDR3 length: 14 amino acids. V lost 0 bases and J 4 bases, leaving 10 bases between the germline ends.

This chain joins TRBV18 and TRBJ1-1; tentatively, D is TRBD1 (6 bases). There are 15 residues in the CDR3. CDR1 KGHSH and CDR2 LQKENI come from the germline V gene. V was trimmed by 5 bases and J by 5 bases, leaving 18 bases between them. This CDR3 reads CASSNPAGARTEAFF. CDR3 DNA sequence: TGTGCCAGCTCAAACCCCGCAGGGGCGCGGACTGAAGCTTTCTTT.

The V gene is TRBV5-1, the J gene TRBJ2-3; possible D gene TRBD2, 7 bases. V was cut by 3 bases and J by 5 bases, with 16 bases left in between. The CDR3 runs 15 residues. Germline CDR1 SGHRS, CDR2 YFSETQ. The CDR3 loop is CASSSRGAGGDTQYF. The CDR3 DNA is TGCGCCAGCAGCTCCCGGGGGGCTGGTGGAGATACGCAGTATTTT.

The chain uses TRBV5-1 and TRBJ2-7; TRBD1 matches 12 bases. The CDR3 is made up of 15 amino acids. J was trimmed by 5 bases and V by 4 bases; bases with no gene match: 7. Germline CDR1 is SGHRS and CDR2 is YFSETQ. In DNA, the CDR3 is TGCGCCAGCAGCCAGCCCGGGACAGGGGGCAACGAGCAGTACTTC. Translation: CASSQPGTGGNEQYF.

This sequence joins TRBV9 and TRBJ2-3; D call uncertain. Germline loops: CDR1 SGDLS, CDR2 YYNGEE. The CDR3 spans 14 residues. Trimming cost V 3 bases and J 0 bases, with 8 bases left between them. The CDR3 DNA sequence: TGTGCCAGCAGCGACCAGAAAAGCACAGATACGCAGTATTTT. It is translated as CASSDQKSTDTQYF.

The V and J genes are TRBV19 and TRBJ2-7, with a possible D match to TRBD2 (6 bases). In germline, CDR1 is LNHDA, CDR2 SQIVND (reference sequence). This CDR3 has 14 residues. The V end lost 6 bases, the J end lost 1 base, and 13 bases lay between the germline ends. The DNA of the CDR3 is TGTGCCAGTAGGAGCAGGAGGGGTTCCTACGAGCAGTACTTC. It translates to CASRSRRGSYEQYF. The whole variable domain, remainder taken from reference TRBV19 and TRBJ2-7, is DGGITQSPKYLFRKEGQNVTLSCEQNLNHDAMYWYRQDPGQGLRLIYYSQIVNDFQKGDIAEGYSVSREKKESFPLTVTSAQKNPTAFYLCASRSRRGSYEQYFGPGTRLTVT.

The genes are TRBV5-4 and TRBJ1-1; D remains unclear. The CDR3 totals 14 residues. Germline-derived CDR1 and CDR2 are SGHNT and YYREEE (reference sequence). Trimming removed 2 bases at V and 6 bases at J, with 14 bases between. This CDR3 is CASSFQRMGAEAFF. The CDR3 nucleotides read TGTGCCAGCAGCTTTCAAAGGATGGGAGCTGAAGCTTTCTTT.